Sequencing of this TCR beta chain was carried out in a study of blood T cell repertoires in COVID-19. Study as a whole: PBMCs, B-cell-depleted T cells, or T cells provided the cDNA or gDNA that made up the material.

Germline assignment: CDR1 KGHDR and CDR2 SFDVKD. The CDR3 loop spans 21 amino acids. J gave up 0 bases and V 3 bases, and 15 bases lay outside the gene matches. Per the study methods: Estimation of nucleated cell counts relied on the amplification of reference gene primers. Libraries were prepared by immunoSEQ multiplex PCR; TCRdb keeps only in-frame clonotypes and omits some of them. D and trimming come from the DNA, and the V and J calls and clone size come from that table. The data show over 200,000 clones, with more than 85% seen just once and 1.9% held by the top ten. The chain links TRBV24-1 to TRBJ2-5, with 13 bases matching TRBD2. The clonotype originates from a man in his forties with active or convalescent COVID-19. Sequencing used peripheral blood. DNA for the CDR3: TGTGCCACCAGTGATGCTATCCGGACCACTAGCGGGGGGGCGTACCAAGAGACCCAGTACTTC. Its translation is CATSDAIRTTSGGAYQETQYF.